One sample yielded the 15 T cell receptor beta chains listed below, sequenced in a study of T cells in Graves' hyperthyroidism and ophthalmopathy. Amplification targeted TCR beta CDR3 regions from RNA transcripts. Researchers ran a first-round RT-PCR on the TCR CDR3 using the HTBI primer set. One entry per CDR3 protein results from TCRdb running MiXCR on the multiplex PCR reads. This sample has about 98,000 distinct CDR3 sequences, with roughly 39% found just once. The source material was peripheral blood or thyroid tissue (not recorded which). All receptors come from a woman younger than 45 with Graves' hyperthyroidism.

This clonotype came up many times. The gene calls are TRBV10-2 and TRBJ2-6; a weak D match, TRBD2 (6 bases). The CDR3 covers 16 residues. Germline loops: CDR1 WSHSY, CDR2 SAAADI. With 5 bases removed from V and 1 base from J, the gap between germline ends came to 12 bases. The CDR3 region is CASSRAGLSGANVLTF. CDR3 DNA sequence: TGCGCCAGCAGTAGGGCGGGACTGTCTGGGGCCAACGTCCTGACTTTC.

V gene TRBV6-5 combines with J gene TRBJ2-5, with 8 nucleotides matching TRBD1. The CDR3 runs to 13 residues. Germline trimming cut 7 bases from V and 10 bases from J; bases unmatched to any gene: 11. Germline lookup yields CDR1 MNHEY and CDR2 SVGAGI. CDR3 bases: TGTGCCAGCAAACCCCCCAGGGGGCTGGGCCAGTACTTC. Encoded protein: CASKPPRGLGQYF.

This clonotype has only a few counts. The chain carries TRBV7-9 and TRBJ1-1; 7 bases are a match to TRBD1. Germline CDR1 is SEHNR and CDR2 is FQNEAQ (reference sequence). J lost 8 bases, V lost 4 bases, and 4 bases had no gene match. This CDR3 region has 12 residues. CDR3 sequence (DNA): TGTGCCAGCAGCTCCGGGACAGACGAAGCTTTCTTT. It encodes CASSSGTDEAFF.

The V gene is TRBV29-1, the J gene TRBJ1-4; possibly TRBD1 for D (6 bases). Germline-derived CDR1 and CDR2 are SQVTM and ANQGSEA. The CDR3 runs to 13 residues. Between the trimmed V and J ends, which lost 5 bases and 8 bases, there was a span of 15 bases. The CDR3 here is CSVRWGAEEKLFF. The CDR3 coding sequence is TGCAGCGTTCGATGGGGGGCGGAGGAAAAACTGTTTTTT.

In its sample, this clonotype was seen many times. The CDR3 DNA follows: TGTGCCAGCAGTGAATTGGAGCACCGCTACGAGCAGTACTTC. This translates into CASSELEHRYEQYF. The rearrangement uses TRBV25-1 and TRBJ2-7; D remains unclear. The ends were cut back, 1 base at V and 3 bases at J, with 10 bases in the middle. This CDR3 has 14 amino acids. Germline lookup yields CDR1 MGHDK and CDR2 SYGVNS.

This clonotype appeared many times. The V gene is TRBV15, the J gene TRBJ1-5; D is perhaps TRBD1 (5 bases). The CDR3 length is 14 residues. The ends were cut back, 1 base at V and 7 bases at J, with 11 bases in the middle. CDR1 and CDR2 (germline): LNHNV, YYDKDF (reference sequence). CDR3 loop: CATSRGGVVQPQHF. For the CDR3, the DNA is TGTGCCACCAGCAGAGGAGGGGTGGTCCAGCCCCAGCATTTT.

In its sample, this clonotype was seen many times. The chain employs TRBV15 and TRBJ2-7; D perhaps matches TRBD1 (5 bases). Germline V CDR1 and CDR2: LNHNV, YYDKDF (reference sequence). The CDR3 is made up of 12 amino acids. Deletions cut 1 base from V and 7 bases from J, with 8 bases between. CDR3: CATSRAGYEQYF. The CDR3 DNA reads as TGTGCCACCAGCAGAGCAGGGTATGAGCAGTACTTC.

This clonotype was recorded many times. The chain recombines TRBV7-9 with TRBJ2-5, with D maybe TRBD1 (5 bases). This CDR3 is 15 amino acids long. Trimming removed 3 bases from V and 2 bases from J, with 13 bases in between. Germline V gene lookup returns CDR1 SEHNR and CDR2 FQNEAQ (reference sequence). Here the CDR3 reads CASSLPQGTQETQYF. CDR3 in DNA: TGTGCCAGCAGCTTGCCTCAGGGAACGCAAGAGACCCAGTACTTC.

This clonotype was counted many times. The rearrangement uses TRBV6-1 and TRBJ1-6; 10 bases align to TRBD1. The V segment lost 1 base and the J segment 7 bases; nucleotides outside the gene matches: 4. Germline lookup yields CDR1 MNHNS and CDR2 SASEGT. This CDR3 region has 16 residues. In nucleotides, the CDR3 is TGTGCCAGCAGTGAAGAGGAGGGACAGGGGAATTCACCCCTCCACTTT. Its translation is CASSEEEGQGNSPLHF.

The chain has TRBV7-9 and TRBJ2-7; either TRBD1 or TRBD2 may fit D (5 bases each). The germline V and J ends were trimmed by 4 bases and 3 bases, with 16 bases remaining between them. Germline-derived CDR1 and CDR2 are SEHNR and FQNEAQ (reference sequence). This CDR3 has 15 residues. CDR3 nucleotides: TGTGCCAGCAGCTCCCCCGGGACGGACAACTACGAGCAGTACTTC. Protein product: CASSSPGTDNYEQYF. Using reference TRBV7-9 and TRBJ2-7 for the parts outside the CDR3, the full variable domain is DTGVSQNPRHKITKRGQNVTFRCDPISEHNRLYWYRQTLGQGPEFLTYFQNEAQLEKSRLLSDRFSAERPKGSFSTLEIQRTEQGDSAMYLCASSSPGTDNYEQYFGPGTRLTVT.

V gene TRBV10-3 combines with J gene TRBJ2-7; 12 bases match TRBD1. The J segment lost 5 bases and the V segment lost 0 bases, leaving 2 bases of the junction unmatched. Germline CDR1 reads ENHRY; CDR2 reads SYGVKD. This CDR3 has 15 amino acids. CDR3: CAISESGQGAHEQYF. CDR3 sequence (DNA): TGTGCCATCAGTGAGTCGGGACAGGGGGCGCACGAGCAGTACTTC.

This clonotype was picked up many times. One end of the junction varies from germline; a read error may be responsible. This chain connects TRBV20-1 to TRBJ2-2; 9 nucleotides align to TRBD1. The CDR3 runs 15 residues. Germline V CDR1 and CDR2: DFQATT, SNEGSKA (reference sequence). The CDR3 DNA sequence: TGCAGTGCTAGACCGGGACAGGGATACACCAGGGAGCTGTTTTTT. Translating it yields CSARPGQGYTRELFF.

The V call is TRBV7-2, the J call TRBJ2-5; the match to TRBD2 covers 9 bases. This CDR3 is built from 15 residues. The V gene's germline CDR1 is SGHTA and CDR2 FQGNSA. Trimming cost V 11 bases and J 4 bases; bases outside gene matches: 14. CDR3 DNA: TGTGCCTGCGCGGGAGTAGCGGGAGTCCGAGAGACCCAGTACTTC. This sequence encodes CACAGVAGVRETQYF.

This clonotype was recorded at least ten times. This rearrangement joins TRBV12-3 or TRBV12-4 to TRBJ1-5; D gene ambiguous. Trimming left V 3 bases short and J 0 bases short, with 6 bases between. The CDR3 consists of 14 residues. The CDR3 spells CASSFGDSNQPQHF. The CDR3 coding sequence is TGTGCCAGCAGTTTTGGCGATAGCAATCAGCCCCAGCATTTT.

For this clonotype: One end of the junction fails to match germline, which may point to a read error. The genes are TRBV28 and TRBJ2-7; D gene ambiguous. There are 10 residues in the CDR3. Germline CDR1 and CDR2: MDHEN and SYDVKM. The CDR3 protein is CAGSNYEQYF. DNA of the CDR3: TGTGCCGGCAGTAACTACGAGCAGTACTTC.